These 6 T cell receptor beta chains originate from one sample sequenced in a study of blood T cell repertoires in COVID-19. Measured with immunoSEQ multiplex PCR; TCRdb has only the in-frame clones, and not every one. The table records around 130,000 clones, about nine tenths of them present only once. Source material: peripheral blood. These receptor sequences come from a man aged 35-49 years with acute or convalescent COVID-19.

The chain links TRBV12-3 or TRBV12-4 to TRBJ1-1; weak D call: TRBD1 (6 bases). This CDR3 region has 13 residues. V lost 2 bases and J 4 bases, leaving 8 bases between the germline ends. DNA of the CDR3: TGTGCCAGCAGTTTATCAGGGGCCACTGAAGCTTTCTTT. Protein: CASSLSGATEAFF.

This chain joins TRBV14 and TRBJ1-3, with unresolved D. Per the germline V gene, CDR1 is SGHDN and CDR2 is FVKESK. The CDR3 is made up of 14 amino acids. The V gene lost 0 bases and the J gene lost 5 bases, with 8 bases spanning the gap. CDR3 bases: TGTGCCAGCAGCCAAGACGGGTATCGAAACACCATATATTTT. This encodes CASSQDGYRNTIYF.

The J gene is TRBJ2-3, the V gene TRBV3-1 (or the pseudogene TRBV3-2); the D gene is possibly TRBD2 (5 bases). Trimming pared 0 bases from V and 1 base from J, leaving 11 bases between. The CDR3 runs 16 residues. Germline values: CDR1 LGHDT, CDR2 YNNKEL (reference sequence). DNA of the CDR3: TGTGCCAGCAGCCAAGAGGGTGGCGGGCGCACAGATACGCAGTATTTT. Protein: CASSQEGGGRTDTQYF.

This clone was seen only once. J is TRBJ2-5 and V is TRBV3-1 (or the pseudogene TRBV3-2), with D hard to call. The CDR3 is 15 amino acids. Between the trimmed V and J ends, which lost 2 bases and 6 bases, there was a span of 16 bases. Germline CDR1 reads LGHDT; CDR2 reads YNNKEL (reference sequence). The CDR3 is CASSQLSNSRKTQYF. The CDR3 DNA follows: TGTGCCAGCAGCCAACTTAGCAATAGCCGGAAGACCCAGTACTTC.

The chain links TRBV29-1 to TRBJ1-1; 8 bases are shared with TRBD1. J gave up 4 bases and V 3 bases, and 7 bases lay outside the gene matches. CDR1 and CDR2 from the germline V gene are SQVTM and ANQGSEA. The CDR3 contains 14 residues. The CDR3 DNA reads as TGCAGCGTTGACCCCCGGACAGGGCCCACTGAAGCTTTCTTT. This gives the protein CSVDPRTGPTEAFF.

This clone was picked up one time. The CDR3 is CASSSDRGGYNSPLHF. In DNA, the CDR3 is TGTGCCAGCAGCTCCGACAGGGGTGGGTATAATTCACCCCTCCACTTT. The V gene is TRBV6-2 or TRBV6-3, the J gene TRBJ1-6; 8 bases are a match to TRBD1. The CDR3 consists of 16 residues. The J segment lost 4 bases and the V segment lost 6 bases, leaving 8 bases of the junction unmatched. Germline-derived CDR1 and CDR2 are MNHEY and SVGEGT.